These T cell receptor beta chains were read from a single sample in a study of technical replicates of blood from a handful of donors. TCRdb's table, derived via immunoSEQ multiplex PCR, lists solely in-frame clones and lacks some. The sample shows about 85,000 clones, approximately 94% of them seen only once. Material for sequencing was T cells isolated from PBMCs. The receptor set was obtained from a human donor in good health. Each CDR3 is given with its conserved first and last residue. The D gene is left open where the match is weak. The listing skips clone size in some rows; elsewhere it reads once, few, many or a size class.

v_gene: TRBV11-3
d_gene: TRBD2
abundance: -
j_gene: TRBJ2-3
len: 14
CDR3nt: TGTGCCAGCAGCTTAGATTTCGGACTAGGTACGCAGTATTTT
CDR3aa: CASSLDFGLGTQYF

v_gene: TRBV29-1
d_gene: -
abundance: -
j_gene: TRBJ1-1
len: 17
CDR3nt: TGCAGCGCGGGACCCCACGAGGGGGTTTATATGAACACTGAAGCTTTCTTT
CDR3aa: CSAGPHEGVYMNTEAFF

v_gene: TRBV7-9
d_gene: -
abundance: -
j_gene: TRBJ2-6
len: 16
CDR3nt: TGTGCCAGCAGCTTAGGAGACAGGTTAAGGGCCAACGTCCTGACTTTC
CDR3aa: CASSLGDRLRANVLTF

v_gene: TRBV18
d_gene: TRBD2
abundance: -
j_gene: TRBJ2-7
len: 14
CDR3nt: TGTGCCAGCTCACCGGGACTAGCGGATTACGAGCAGTACTTC
CDR3aa: CASSPGLADYEQYF

v_gene: TRBV6-5
d_gene: TRBD1
abundance: -
j_gene: TRBJ1-4
len: 15
CDR3nt: TGTGCCAGCAGTTTCCGGGACAGGGGAAATGAAAAACTGTTTTTT
CDR3aa: CASSFRDRGNEKLFF

v_gene: TRBV11-2
d_gene: TRBD1
abundance: -
j_gene: TRBJ2-5
len: 15
CDR3nt: TGTGCCAGCAGCTCTAGAAGGGACAGTCAAGAGACCCAGTACTTC
CDR3aa: CASSSRRDSQETQYF

v_gene: TRBV7-9
d_gene: -
abundance: -
j_gene: TRBJ2-7
len: 13
CDR3nt: TGTGCCAGCAGCTTAGACTCTAACTACGAGCAGTACTTC
CDR3aa: CASSLDSNYEQYF

v_gene: TRBV10-3
d_gene: TRBD1
abundance: -
j_gene: TRBJ1-2
len: 14
CDR3nt: TGTGCCATAGCCTGGGACAGGGAGACTGAAGGCTACACCTTC
CDR3aa: CAIAWDRETEGYTF

v_gene: TRBV6-1
d_gene: -
abundance: -
j_gene: TRBJ1-5
len: 13
CDR3nt: TGTGCCAGCAGTGAACATAGCAATCAGCCCCAGCATTTT
CDR3aa: CASSEHSNQPQHF

v_gene: TRBV19
d_gene: TRBD1
abundance: -
j_gene: TRBJ1-2
len: 13
CDR3nt: TGTGCCAGTAGGAGACAGGGACCCTATGGCTACACCTTC
CDR3aa: CASRRQGPYGYTF

v_gene: TRBV7-9
d_gene: TRBD1
abundance: -
j_gene: TRBJ2-7
len: 14
CDR3nt: TGTGCCAGCAGATATACAGGGGGACAGTACGAGCAGTACTTC
CDR3aa: CASRYTGGQYEQYF

v_gene: TRBV15
d_gene: TRBD2
abundance: -
j_gene: TRBJ2-1
len: 16
CDR3nt: TGTGCCACCAGCGGGTCCCTCGTACTAGCGGACAATGAGCAGTTCTTC
CDR3aa: CATSGSLVLADNEQFF

v_gene: TRBV7-8
d_gene: TRBD2
abundance: once
j_gene: TRBJ2-3
len: 15
CDR3nt: TGTGCCAGCAACTTGTATAGCGGGAGCACAGATACGCAGTATTTT
CDR3aa: CASNLYSGSTDTQYF

v_gene: TRBV7-3
d_gene: -
abundance: once
j_gene: TRBJ2-7
len: 13
CDR3nt: TGTGCCAGCAGCTTAACAGGGAGGTACGAGCAGTACTTC
CDR3aa: CASSLTGRYEQYF

v_gene: TRBV19
d_gene: TRBD1
abundance: -
j_gene: TRBJ1-4
len: 14
CDR3nt: TGTGCCAGTAGGCAGGGACAGGGAGATGAAAAACTGTTTTTT
CDR3aa: CASRQGQGDEKLFF

v_gene: TRBV9
d_gene: -
abundance: -
j_gene: TRBJ2-1
len: 15
CDR3nt: TGTGCCAGCAGCCCGGGACTCTCCTTCTACAATGAGCAGTTCTTC
CDR3aa: CASSPGLSFYNEQFF

v_gene: TRBV28
d_gene: -
abundance: -
j_gene: TRBJ2-5
len: 15
CDR3nt: TGTGCCAGCACCAGCAGGGGTTTCGGACAAGAGACCCAGTACTTC
CDR3aa: CASTSRGFGQETQYF

v_gene: TRBV7-2
d_gene: TRBD2
abundance: -
j_gene: TRBJ2-5
len: 17
CDR3nt: TGTGCCAGCAGCTTAGTAGAGGGGCGGGAGGTCAATCCTCCCCAGTACTTC
CDR3aa: CASSLVEGREVNPPQYF

v_gene: TRBV7-8
d_gene: -
abundance: -
j_gene: TRBJ1-1
len: 16
CDR3nt: TGTGCCAGCAGCTTACCGCCCTCCACGGGAAACACTGAAGCTTTCTTT
CDR3aa: CASSLPPSTGNTEAFF

v_gene: TRBV5-4
d_gene: -
abundance: -
j_gene: TRBJ1-4
len: 12
CDR3nt: TGTGCCAGCAGCGAGGGAAATGAAAAACTGTTTTTT
CDR3aa: CASSEGNEKLFF

v_gene: TRBV5-1
d_gene: -
abundance: -
j_gene: TRBJ1-2
len: 15
CDR3nt: TGCGCCAGCAGCTATCGGACAGATTCGAACTATGGCTACACCTTC
CDR3aa: CASSYRTDSNYGYTF

v_gene: TRBV6-5
d_gene: -
abundance: -
j_gene: TRBJ1-2
len: 13
CDR3nt: TGTGCCAGCAGTTACTCGGAGGACTATGGCTACACCTTC
CDR3aa: CASSYSEDYGYTF

v_gene: TRBV2
d_gene: -
abundance: -
j_gene: TRBJ1-1
len: 14
CDR3nt: TGTGCCAGCATGTGGATGGAGGAGGACACTGAAGCTTTCTTT
CDR3aa: CASMWMEEDTEAFF

v_gene: TRBV5-6
d_gene: TRBD1
abundance: few
j_gene: TRBJ1-1
len: 15
CDR3nt: TGTGCCAGCAGCTTCACAGGGGGACCGAACACTGAAGCTTTCTTT
CDR3aa: CASSFTGGPNTEAFF

v_gene: TRBV29-1
d_gene: TRBD2
abundance: -
j_gene: TRBJ2-5
len: 13
CDR3nt: TGCAGCGTTGAATTGCGGGGGGTGAAGACCCAGTACTTC
CDR3aa: CSVELRGVKTQYF

v_gene: TRBV27
d_gene: -
abundance: once
j_gene: TRBJ2-7
len: 15
CDR3nt: TGTGCCAGCAGTTTCAATCACAGGTACGACTACGAGCAGTACTTC
CDR3aa: CASSFNHRYDYEQYF

v_gene: TRBV4-2
d_gene: TRBD2
abundance: -
j_gene: TRBJ2-7
len: 17
CDR3nt: TGTGCCAGCAGCCAAGGGGCAGGTAGCGGGAGTAACTACGAGCAGTACTTC
CDR3aa: CASSQGAGSGSNYEQYF